Sequencing of this T cell receptor (beta chain) was carried out in a study of T-cell memory formation after mild COVID-19. Overall study: Largely donor-specific TCR clusters were found. Study-level findings and limits: Confirmation of SARS-CoV-2 specificity was lacking for second-wave clones peaking day 37.

Trimming took off 1 base at V and 9 bases at J, with 13 bases between the two ends. Germline V gene data show CDR1 as MGHDK and CDR2 as SYGVNS. This CDR3 contains 14 residues. With respect to this clonotype: Its antigen is unidentified.

A single record per CDR3 protein comes from TCRdb applying MiXCR to the 5' RACE reads. The table lists tens of thousands of distinct CDR3 sequences, approximately 15% of them singletons. This sequence joins TRBV25-1 and TRBJ2-4, with D possibly called TRBD1 or TRBD2 (6 bases each). This receptor was obtained from an adult woman who had mild COVID-19 (a few samples of this study predate the infection). Cell type and time point are not known. Sample: PBMCs or a T cell subset sorted from them (not recorded which). Written as DNA, the CDR3 is TGTGCCAGCAGTGAATCCACCAGGGGAGGCATTCAGTACTTC. Its translation: CASSESTRGGIQYF.